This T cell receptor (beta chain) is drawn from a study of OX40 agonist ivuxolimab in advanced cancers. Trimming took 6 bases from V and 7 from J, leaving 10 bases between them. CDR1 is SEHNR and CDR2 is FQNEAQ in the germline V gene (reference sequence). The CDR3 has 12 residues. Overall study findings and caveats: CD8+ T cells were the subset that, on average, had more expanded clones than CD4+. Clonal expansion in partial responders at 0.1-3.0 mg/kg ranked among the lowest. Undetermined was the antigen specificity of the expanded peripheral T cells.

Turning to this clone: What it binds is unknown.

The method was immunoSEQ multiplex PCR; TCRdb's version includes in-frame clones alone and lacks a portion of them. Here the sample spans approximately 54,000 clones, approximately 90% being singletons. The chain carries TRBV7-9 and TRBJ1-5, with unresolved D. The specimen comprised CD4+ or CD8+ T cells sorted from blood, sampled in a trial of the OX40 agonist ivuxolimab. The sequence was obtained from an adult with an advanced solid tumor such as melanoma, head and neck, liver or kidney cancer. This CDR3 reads CASRALDQPQHF. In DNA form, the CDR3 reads TGTGCCAGCAGAGCTTTGGACCAGCCCCAGCATTTT.